This TCR beta chain was found in a study of T cell changes during pregnancy in multiple sclerosis. Using immunoSEQ multiplex PCR, the repertoire was profiled, and TCRdb retains in-frame clones only, with some absent. In the table there are 46,000 or so clones, 80% to 95% of which are singletons. The CDR3 extends over 15 amino acids. V lost 0 bases to trimming and J lost 7 bases; unmatched junction nucleotides: 9. Per germline, CDR1 LNHNV and CDR2 YYDKDF (reference sequence). This clone came up a few times. Material: CD8+ T cells from peripheral blood mononuclear cells, obtained after pregnancy. The sequence came from a female donor with multiple sclerosis, enrolled in a pregnancy study. The V call is TRBV15, the J call TRBJ2-7; 7 nucleotides align to TRBD1. For the CDR3, the DNA is TGTGCCACCAGCAGAGAGGCAGGGGGAGTGACGGAGCAGTACTTC. This encodes CATSREAGGVTEQYF.